The clone carrying this T cell receptor (beta chain) was observed a single time. CDR3 length: 15 residues. Germline V CDR1 and CDR2: MDHEN, SYDVKM. V shed 6 bases and J 5 bases; nucleotides not matched to a gene: 6. These data come from a study of PD-1 blockade in classical Hodgkin lymphoma. The patients all showed relapse after autologous stem cell transplantation, while their brentuximab vedotin exposure varied. The protocol was immunoSEQ multiplex PCR, while the TCRdb copy is restricted to in-frame clones and leaves out a portion. The sample yields some 25,000 clones, roughly 80% seen once. The input for sequencing was peripheral blood mononuclear cells (PBMCs), taken at baseline. This TCR was sampled from a human donor with classical Hodgkin lymphoma. The chain couples TRBV28 to TRBJ1-4, with 10 positions matching TRBD1. CDR3 loop: CASSRGGQGNEKLFF. The CDR3 DNA reads TGTGCCAGCAGCCGGGGGGGACAGGGGAATGAAAAACTGTTTTTT.